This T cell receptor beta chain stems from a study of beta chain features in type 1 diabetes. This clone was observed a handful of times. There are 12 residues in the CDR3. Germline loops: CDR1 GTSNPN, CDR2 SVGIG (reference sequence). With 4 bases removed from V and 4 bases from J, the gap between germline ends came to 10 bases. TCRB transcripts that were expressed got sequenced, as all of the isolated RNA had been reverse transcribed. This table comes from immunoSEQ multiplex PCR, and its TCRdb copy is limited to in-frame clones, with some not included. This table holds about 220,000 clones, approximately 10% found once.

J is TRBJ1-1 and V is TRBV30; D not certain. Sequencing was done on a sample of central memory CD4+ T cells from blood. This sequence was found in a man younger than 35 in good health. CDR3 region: CAWMKWRTEAFF. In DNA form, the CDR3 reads TGTGCCTGGATGAAATGGCGCACTGAAGCTTTCTTT.